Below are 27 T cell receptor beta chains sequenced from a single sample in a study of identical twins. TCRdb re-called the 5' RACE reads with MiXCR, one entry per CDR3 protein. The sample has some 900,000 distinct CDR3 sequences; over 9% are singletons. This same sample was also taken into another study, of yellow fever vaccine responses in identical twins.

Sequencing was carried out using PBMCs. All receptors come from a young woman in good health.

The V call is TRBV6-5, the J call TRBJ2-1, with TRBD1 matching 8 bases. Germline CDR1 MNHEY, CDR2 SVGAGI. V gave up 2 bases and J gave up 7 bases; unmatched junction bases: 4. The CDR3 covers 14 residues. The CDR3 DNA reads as TGTGCCAGCAGTTACGTCAGGGGGCAGAATGAGCAGTTCTTC. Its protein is CASSYVRGQNEQFF.

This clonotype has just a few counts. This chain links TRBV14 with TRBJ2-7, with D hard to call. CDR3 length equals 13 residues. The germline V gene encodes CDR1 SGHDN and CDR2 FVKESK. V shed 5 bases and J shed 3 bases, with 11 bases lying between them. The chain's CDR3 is CASSSLPSYEQYF. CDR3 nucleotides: TGTGCCAGCAGCAGCCTTCCCAGCTACGAGCAGTACTTC. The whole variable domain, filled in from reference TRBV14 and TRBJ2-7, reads EAGVTQFPSHSVIEKGQTVTLRCDPISGHDNLYWYRRVMGKEIKFLLHFVKESKQDESGMPNNRFLAERTGGTYSTLKVQPAELEDSGVYFCASSSLPSYEQYFGPGTRLTVT.

CDR3 nucleotides: TGTGCCAGCAGCTTGGCGGGAGACGCCGCCTCCTACGAGCAGTACTTC. Translated: CASSLAGDAASYEQYF. The chain joins TRBV28 to TRBJ2-7; 7 nucleotides line up with TRBD2. V lost 6 bases, J lost 0 bases, and 11 bases stayed unmatched. Germline lookup yields CDR1 MDHEN and CDR2 SYDVKM. The CDR3 has 16 amino acids.

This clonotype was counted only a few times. The CDR3 is CATSDPLAGGMDTQYF. For the CDR3, the DNA is TGTGCCACCAGTGACCCGCTAGCGGGGGGAATGGATACGCAGTATTTT. The chain recombines TRBV24-1 with TRBJ2-3, with 11 bases matching TRBD2. Germline V gives CDR1 KGHDR, CDR2 SFDVKD. The CDR3 is made up of 16 amino acids. V shed 4 bases and J 6 bases; nucleotides not matched to a gene: 8.

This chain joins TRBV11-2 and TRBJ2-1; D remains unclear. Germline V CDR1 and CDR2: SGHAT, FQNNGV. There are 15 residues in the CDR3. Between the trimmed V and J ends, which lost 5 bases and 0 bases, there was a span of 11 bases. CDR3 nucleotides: TGTGCCAGCAGCACGGCAGGAGTCTCCTACAATGAGCAGTTCTTC. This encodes CASSTAGVSYNEQFF.

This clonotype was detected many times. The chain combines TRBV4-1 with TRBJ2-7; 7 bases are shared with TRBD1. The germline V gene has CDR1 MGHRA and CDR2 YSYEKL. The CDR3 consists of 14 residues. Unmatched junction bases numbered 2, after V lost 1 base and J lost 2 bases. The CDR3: CASSQGDRAYEQYF. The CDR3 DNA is TGCGCCAGCAGCCAAGGGGACAGAGCCTACGAGCAGTACTTC.

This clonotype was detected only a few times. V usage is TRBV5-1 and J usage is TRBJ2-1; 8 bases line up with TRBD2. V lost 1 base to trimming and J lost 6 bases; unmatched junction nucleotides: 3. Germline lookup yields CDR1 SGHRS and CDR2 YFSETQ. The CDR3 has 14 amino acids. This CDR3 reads CASSLPSGGNEQFF. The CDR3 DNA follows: TGCGCCAGCAGCTTGCCCAGCGGGGGCAATGAGCAGTTCTTC.

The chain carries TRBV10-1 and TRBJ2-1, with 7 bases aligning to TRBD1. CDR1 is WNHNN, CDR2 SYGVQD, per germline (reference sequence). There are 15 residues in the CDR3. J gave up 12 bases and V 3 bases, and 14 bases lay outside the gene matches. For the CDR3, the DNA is TGCGCCAGCAGTGATACCTCCGTAGGGGCAGGGGGGCAGTTCTTC. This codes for CASSDTSVGAGGQFF.

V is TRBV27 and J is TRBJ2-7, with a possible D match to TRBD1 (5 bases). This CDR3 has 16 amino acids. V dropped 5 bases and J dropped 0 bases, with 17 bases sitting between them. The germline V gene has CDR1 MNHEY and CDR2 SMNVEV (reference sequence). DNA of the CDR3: TGTGCCAGCAGTCAAAGGGGCAGTTTAACCTCCTACGAGCAGTACTTC. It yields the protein CASSQRGSLTSYEQYF.

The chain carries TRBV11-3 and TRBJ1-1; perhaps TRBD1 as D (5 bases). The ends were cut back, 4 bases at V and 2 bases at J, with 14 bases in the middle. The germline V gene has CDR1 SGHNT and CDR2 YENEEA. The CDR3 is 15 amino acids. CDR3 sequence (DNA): TGTGCCAGCAGCTCAGGGATGGGAACCAACACTGAAGCTTTCTTT. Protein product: CASSSGMGTNTEAFF.

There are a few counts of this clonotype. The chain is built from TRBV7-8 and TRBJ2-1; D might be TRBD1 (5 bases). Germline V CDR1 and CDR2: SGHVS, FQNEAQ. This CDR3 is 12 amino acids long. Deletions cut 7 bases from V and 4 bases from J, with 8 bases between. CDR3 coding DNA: TGTGCCAGCACCAAGGGGTACAATGAGCAGTTCTTC. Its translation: CASTKGYNEQFF.

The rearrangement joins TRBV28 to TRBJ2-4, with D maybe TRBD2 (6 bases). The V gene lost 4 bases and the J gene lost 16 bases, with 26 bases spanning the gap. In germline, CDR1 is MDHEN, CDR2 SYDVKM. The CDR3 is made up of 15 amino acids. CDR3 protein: CASSSVPGLQMEEYF. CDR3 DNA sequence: TGTGCCAGCAGTTCTGTCCCGGGACTCCAAATGGAGGAATACTTC.

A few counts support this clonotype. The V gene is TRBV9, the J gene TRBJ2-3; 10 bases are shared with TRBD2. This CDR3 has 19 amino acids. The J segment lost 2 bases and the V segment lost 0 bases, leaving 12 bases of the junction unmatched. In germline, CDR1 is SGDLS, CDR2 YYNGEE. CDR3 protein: CASSVARLAGAAPTDTQYF. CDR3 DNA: TGTGCCAGCAGCGTAGCTCGGCTAGCGGGGGCAGCCCCCACAGATACGCAGTATTTT.

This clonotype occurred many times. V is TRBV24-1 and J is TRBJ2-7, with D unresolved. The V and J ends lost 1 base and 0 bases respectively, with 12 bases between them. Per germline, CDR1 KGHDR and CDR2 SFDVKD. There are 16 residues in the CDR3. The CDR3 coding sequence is TGTGCCACCAGTGATTTTCCGCGACCTCTCTCCTACGAGCAGTACGTC. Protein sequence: CATSDFPRPLSYEQYV.

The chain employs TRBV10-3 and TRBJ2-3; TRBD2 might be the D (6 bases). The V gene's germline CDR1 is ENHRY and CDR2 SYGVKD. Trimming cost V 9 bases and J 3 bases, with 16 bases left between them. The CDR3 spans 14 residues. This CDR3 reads CAMRLDGTTDTQYF. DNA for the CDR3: TGTGCCATGCGACTAGACGGAACTACAGATACGCAGTATTTT.

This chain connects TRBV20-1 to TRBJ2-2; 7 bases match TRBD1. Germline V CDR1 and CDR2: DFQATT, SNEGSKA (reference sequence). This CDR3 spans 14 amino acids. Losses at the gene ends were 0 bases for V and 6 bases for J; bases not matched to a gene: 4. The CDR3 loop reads CSARDPGGAGELFF. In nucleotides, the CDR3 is TGCAGTGCTAGAGATCCAGGGGGTGCCGGGGAGCTGTTTTTT.

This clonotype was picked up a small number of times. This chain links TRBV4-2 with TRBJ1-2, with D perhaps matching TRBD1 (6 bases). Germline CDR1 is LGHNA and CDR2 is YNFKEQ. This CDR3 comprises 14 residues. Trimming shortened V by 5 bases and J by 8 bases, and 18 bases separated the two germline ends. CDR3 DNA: TGTGCCAGCAGCTGGAATCCCTCGGGGGCCGGCTACACCTTC. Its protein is CASSWNPSGAGYTF.

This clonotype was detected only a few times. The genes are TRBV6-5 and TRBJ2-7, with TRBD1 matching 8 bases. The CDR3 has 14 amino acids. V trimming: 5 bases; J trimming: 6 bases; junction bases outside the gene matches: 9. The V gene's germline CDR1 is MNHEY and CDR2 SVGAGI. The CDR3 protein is CASSNRQGIGEQYF. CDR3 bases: TGTGCCAGCAGTAACCGACAGGGGATAGGCGAGCAGTACTTC.

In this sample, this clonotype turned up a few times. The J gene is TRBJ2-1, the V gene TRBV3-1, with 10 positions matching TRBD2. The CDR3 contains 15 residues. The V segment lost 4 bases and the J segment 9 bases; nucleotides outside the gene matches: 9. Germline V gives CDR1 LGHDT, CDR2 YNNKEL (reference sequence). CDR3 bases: TGTGCCAGCAGCCCTAGCGGGAGTTCCTTCGGTGAGCAGTTCTTC. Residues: CASSPSGSSFGEQFF.

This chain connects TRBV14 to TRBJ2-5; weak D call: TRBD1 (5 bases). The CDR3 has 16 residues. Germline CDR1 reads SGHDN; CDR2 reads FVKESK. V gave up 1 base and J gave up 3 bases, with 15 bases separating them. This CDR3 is CASSQGGAAGEETQYF. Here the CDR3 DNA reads TGTGCCAGCAGCCAAGGGGGCGCAGCAGGAGAAGAGACCCAGTACTTC.

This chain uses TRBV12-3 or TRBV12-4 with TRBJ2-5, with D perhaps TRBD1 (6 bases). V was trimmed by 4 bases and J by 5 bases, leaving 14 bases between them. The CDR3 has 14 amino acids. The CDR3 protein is CASSSPTGRETQYF. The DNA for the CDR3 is TGTGCCAGCAGTTCACCTACAGGGCGGGAGACCCAGTACTTC.

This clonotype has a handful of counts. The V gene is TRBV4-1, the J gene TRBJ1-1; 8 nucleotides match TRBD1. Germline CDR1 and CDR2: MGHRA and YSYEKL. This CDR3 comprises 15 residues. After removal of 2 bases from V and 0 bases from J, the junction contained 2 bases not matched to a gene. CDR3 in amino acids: CASSQWDRLNTEAFF. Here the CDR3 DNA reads TGCGCCAGCAGCCAATGGGACAGGCTGAACACTGAAGCTTTCTTT.

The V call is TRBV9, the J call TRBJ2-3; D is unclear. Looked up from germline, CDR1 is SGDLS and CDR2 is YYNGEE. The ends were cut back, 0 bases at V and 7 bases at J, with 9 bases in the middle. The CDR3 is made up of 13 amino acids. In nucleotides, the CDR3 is TGTGCCAGCAGCGTAGGGAATTCCTATACGCAGTATTTT. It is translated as CASSVGNSYTQYF.

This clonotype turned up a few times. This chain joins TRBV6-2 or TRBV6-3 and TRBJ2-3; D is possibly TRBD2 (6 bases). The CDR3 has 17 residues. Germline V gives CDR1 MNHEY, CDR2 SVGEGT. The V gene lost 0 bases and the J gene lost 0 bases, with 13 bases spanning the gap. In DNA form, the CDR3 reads TGTGCCAGCAGTTACTCCCCGCGGGACTCTAGCACAGATACGCAGTATTTT. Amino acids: CASSYSPRDSSTDTQYF.

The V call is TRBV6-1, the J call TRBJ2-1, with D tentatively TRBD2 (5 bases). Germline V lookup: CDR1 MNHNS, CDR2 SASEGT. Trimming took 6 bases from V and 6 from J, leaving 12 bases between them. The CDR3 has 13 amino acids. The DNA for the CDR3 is TGTGCCAGCAGGAGGGAGTCGAGCAATGAGCAGTTCTTC. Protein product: CASRRESSNEQFF.

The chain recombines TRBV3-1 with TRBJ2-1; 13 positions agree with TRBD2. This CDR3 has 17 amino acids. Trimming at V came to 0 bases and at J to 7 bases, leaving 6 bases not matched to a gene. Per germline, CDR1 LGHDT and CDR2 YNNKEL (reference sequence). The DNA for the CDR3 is TGTGCCAGCAGCCAAGAGAAACTAGCGGGGGGGCGGAATGAGCAGTTCTTC. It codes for CASSQEKLAGGRNEQFF.

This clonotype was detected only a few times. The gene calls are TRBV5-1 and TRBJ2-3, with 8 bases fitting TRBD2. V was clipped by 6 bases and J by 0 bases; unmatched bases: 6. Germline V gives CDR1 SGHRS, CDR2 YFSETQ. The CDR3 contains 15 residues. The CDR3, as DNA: TGCGCCAGCATCCCGGGGGGGCCGAGCACAGATACGCAGTATTTT. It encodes CASIPGGPSTDTQYF.